This T cell receptor (beta chain) came from a study of blood T cell repertoires in COVID-19 (dated by TCRdb to the early 2020s). Concerning the study at large: The collaborator samples originated in the United States, Italy and Spain and spanned the acute and convalescent phases of COVID-19. The material from the prospective study consisted of cDNA or gDNA derived from T cells, B-cell-depleted T cells, or PBMCs. The repertoires were released in a freely available public database meant as a resource for research on the immune response to SARS-CoV-2. Sample metadata almost always included a de-identified subject ID, COVID-19 status, age in years and sex. Samples came from the ongoing ImmuneRACE study (first 160 participants) plus 1,254 subjects from 6 global collaborators. Subjects who had been exposed to COVID-19, were actively infected with it, or had recovered from it provided the deeply sampled blood TCRbeta repertoires that made up the dataset. HLA class I and class II types, where available, came from metadata supplied by the sample provider rather than from assay-based typing.

The collaborating institutions used their own protocols to collect whole blood in K2EDTA tubes. For TCRbeta analysis, collaborator samples were shipped as frozen whole blood, as isolated PBMCs, or as DNA extracted from either sample type. TCRbeta CDR3 regions were amplified from genomic DNA by means of the immunoSEQ Assay, a bias-controlled multiplex PCR. On the study's bioinformatics: The number of nucleated cells in each sample was estimated from the amplification of reference gene primers within the assay. To quantify the absolute abundance of each unique TCRbeta CDR3 rearrangement, sequence reads were collapsed and filtered. For each sample, productive Simpson clonality was calculated by taking the square root of Simpson's diversity index across productive rearrangements. TCRdb re-hosts the immuneACCESS table, in-frame sequences only. Its copies lack some clones; in the studies checked, an unresolved V gene accounts for under half of them, and the cause for the rest is not known. V and J calls and clone size are as listed in that table; D and trimming were resolved from the DNA. This sample has around 140,000 clones in its table, and roughly 84% of those were observed once. The ten largest clonotypes hold about 15% of the sample.

Results and caveats for the whole study, not just this receptor: How much clinical and demographic metadata was included differed by source and by participant, and the metadata was provided uncurated.

Points on this clone: Its antigen remains undetermined. Base qualities are not provided; no much larger clone lies one nucleotide away.

From the cysteine through the phenylalanine, the CDR3 covers 15 amino acids. The entry retains the CDR3 DNA only, 45 bases that are in frame from base 1. The germline V gene encodes CDR1 GTSNPN and CDR2 SVGIG (reference sequence). V has 0 bases trimmed and J has 1 base trimmed; junction bases matching no gene number 1. The TCR originated in a woman of 80 years or more with acute or convalescent COVID-19. The V and J genes are TRBV30 and TRBJ1-5, with TRBD1 identical over 9 junction bases. The source material was peripheral blood. The DNA sequence is given as TGTGCCTGGAGTGTCGGACAGGGGAGCAATCAGCCCCAGCATTTT. The resulting protein is CAWSVGQGSNQPQHF.